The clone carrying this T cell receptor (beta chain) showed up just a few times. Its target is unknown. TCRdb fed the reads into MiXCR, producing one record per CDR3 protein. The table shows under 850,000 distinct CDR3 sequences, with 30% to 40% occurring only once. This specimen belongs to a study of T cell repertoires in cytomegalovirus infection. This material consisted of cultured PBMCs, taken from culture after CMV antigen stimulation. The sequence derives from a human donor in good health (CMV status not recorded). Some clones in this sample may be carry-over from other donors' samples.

The CDR3 is CASKKLTGQGFSYGYTF. The CDR3 DNA sequence: TGTGCCAGTAAGAAGTTGACGGGACAGGGTTTTTCGTATGGCTACACCTTC. This chain joins TRBV19 and TRBJ1-2, with 9 nucleotides matching TRBD1. Trimming took 7 bases from V and 5 from J; bases not matched to a gene: 17. Germline lookup yields CDR1 LNHDA and CDR2 SQIVND (reference sequence). The CDR3 is made up of 17 amino acids.